This TCR beta chain was captured by sequencing in a study of long-term antiretroviral therapy in people with HIV (dated by TCRdb to between 2022 and 2023). Describing the broader study: The earliest samples were collected approximately a decade before the 2015 WHO recommendation for immediate ART, a period when ART was typically delayed until CD4 counts fell. A retrospective serial study tested whether ART initiation and durable HIV suppression were associated with changes in peripheral blood TRB repertoire composition and diversity. The cohort contributed 150 to 200 cryopreserved PBMC samples from 30 adults with confirmed HIV infection, collected serially over a mean of about six years (range 1-12). About 35% of the 30 participants with HIV were female. No cross-contamination during QIAcube processing was shown when test extractions of a monoclonal T-cell line were performed alongside over 25 polyclonal samples.

To be included, a participant needed at least one PBMC sample from before ART initiation plus at least two post-ART samples. Treatment was received in the United States of America by all participants with HIV. Before DNA extraction, cryopreserved samples of roughly 0.85-11 million PBMC were thawed and then washed. At the time of the earliest PBMC sample, participants with HIV were aged between roughly 20 and 55 years. PBMC samples from each participant spanned 1-4 timepoints before ART initiation and 2-8 timepoints after ART initiation, with a median of 7 samples. Serial HIV viral load, CD4+ T-cell count, ART history and demographic data were obtained for every participant. Genomic DNA was extracted from unsorted PBMC with a Qiagen kit on a QIAcube, processed in batches of 12 samples. With regard to this clone: Its antigen target is currently unknown. Per-nucleotide qualities are absent, and no much larger clonotype sits a single base away.

CDR1 and CDR2 were assigned from the germline V gene as ENHRY and SYGVKD. The junction carries 4 bases between V and J, which are trimmed by 0 bases and 1 base respectively. From the cysteine up to the phenylalanine, the CDR3 has a length of 13 residues. The entry retains the CDR3 DNA only, 39 bases that are in frame from base 1. Sequencing of the TRB variable region was done with the immunoSEQ hsTCRB v3.0 assay at survey level resolution. TRB sequencing targeted a depth of about 35,000-50,000 T-cell genomes per sample. TRB libraries were pooled and sequenced on an Illumina MiSeq using a v3 150-cycle kit. In the original analysis: Repertoire analysis was performed in R inside a reproducible Nextflow workflow that covered QC, data transformation and analysis. Custom analyses were implemented in LymphoSeq2, an R package for AIRR-Seq data exploration. A few samples that yielded fewer than 5000 total TRB sequences were excluded, so that 200 or so HIV repertoires were analyzed. Among the 180 or so HIV repertoires that were kept, 59 were collected before ART initiation and around 130 were collected after ART initiation. Repertoires were downsampled to 5000 TRB nucleotide sequences, with summary statistics averaged over 100 downsampling iterations. TRB sequences were retained for analysis only if CDR3 regions of at least seven amino acids were present. A Shannon entropy-derived clonality score and the Gini coefficient were used to measure diversity. In the repertoire networks, any two of the top 5000 CDR3 amino acid sequences were linked whenever the two sequences differed by an edit distance of one. For TRB CDR3 amino acid sequences, antigen specificity groups and MHC restriction were predicted with GLIPH2. To flag known associations with CMV, EBV, HIV or tissue antigens, CDR3 amino acid sequences were compared against VDJdb and McPAS-TCR. Pre-ART, post-ART and control groups were compared with Wilcoxon signed-rank tests and Holm-Bonferroni correction. Imported from immuneACCESS, the table was reduced by TCRdb to in-frame sequences with V and J called. These copies leave out some clones; in studies compared against another copy, an unresolved V gene accounts for under half, and the cause of the remainder is not known. Clone size and V and J calls were adopted from that table, with D and trimming inferred from the DNA. Counted in this sample were 20,000 or so clones; around 77% of them appeared once. 6.5% to 7.5% of the sample is taken by the ten largest.

Results and caveats for the whole study, not just this receptor: At every time point, the repertoire was dominated by expanded TRB clones first identified before ART initiation, although this dominance fluctuated and, in many PLHIV, declined after ART. Because pre-ART samples had limited cell numbers, profiling was done on unsorted PBMC rather than on sorted CD4+ and CD8+ T cells. CDR3 length ranges in HIV repertoires were narrower than in controls, and network structure suggested an antigen-experienced repertoire with only a slight naive shift after ART. Inferences about post-ART repertoire changes were limited because no data were available on ART adherence, viral resistance or therapy changes. Owing to limited PBMC availability, only the TCR beta chain was sequenced, without alpha chain pairing. Samples dated from about 2004 to 2017, and the ART regimens used may be less effective than current ones. ART initiation was associated with a significant increase in TRB diversity, but diversity stayed significantly below transplant donor controls even after long-term ART.

The sequencing here drew on unsorted PBMCs, taken 2.2 years after starting antiretroviral therapy. The receptor chain draws on TRBV10-3 and TRBJ2-7; the D gene is unclear. The sequence was obtained from a man aged 50 or older with HIV. The DNA sequence is TGTGCCATCAGTGAGTCATCGTCCTACGAGCAGTACTTC. It translates to CAISESSSYEQYF.